This record covers a single T cell receptor beta chain. The antigen is not known. Additional DNA sequences in this sample encode the identical CDR3. This entry belongs to a study of OX40 agonist ivuxolimab in advanced cancers. Using immunoSEQ multiplex PCR, the repertoire was profiled, and TCRdb retains in-frame clones only, with some absent. The sample consists of nearly 80,000 clones, around 94% of them appearing once. General observations from the study: Relative to CD4+ cells, CD8+ T cells on average had more expanded clones.

CDR3 length: 14 residues. Per germline, CDR1 MNHEY and CDR2 SMNVEV (reference sequence). Trimming cost V 3 bases and J 0 bases, with 8 bases left between them. The starting material was CD4+ or CD8+ T cells sorted from blood, obtained in a trial of the OX40 agonist ivuxolimab. V gene TRBV27 combines with J gene TRBJ1-1; tentatively, D is TRBD1 (5 bases). This receptor was identified in an adult with an advanced solid tumor such as melanoma, head and neck, liver or kidney cancer. CDR3 DNA: TGTGCCAGCAGTTTGGGGGGGATGAACACTGAAGCTTTCTTT. Encoded protein: CASSLGGMNTEAFF.